This TCR beta chain was sequenced in a study of T cell repertoires in cytomegalovirus infection. Across the study: The authors relied on CMV epitopes, both recently identified HLA-C-restricted and well-studied HLA-B-restricted. It can be stated that public TCR beta signatures indicated CMV infection as well as a matching HLA type.

V was clipped by 4 bases and J by 4 bases, with 9 bases between them. CDR1 and CDR2 (germline): SGDLS, YYNGEE. This CDR3 is built from 13 residues. A word on this clonotype: What it binds is unknown.

TCRdb recomputed calls from the reads with MiXCR, one row per CDR3 protein. The sample holds about 570,000 distinct CDR3 sequences; approximately 40% are singletons and the top ten take over 45%. General study points: CMV carriers having the relevant HLA were flagged by cumulative public TCR beta family frequency. What dominated the ex vivo response were HLA-C-restricted CMV-specific TCR beta clonotypes.

The origin of this receptor is a human donor in good health (CMV status not recorded). Some clones in this sample may be carry-over from other donors' samples. The chain couples TRBV9 to TRBJ1-3, with D possibly matching TRBD1 (5 bases). This specimen consisted of cultured PBMCs, obtained from culture after CMV antigen stimulation. CDR3 in DNA: TGTGCCAGCAGCCGGGACGGAGGAAACACCATATATTTT. Residues: CASSRDGGNTIYF.